A few counts support the clone carrying this T cell receptor beta chain. Its target is unknown. A unique molecular identifier was carried by every single TCR cDNA molecule. TCRdb re-called the 5' RACE reads with MiXCR, one entry per CDR3 protein. Found here are over 90,000 distinct CDR3 sequences, 7% to 9% of them singletons; the top ten hold about 7%. The entry originates in a study of spatial heterogeneity in lung cancer. About the research overall: Detection consistently captured more beta-chain sequences than alpha-chain sequences. Notes on the study in general: Whereas they appeared in blood less at follow-up, ubiquitous expanded tumor TCRs appeared there more at resection.

Noted time point: sample taken at primary tumor resection. Whole RNA, which was extracted from tumor, nontumor lung tissue or frozen PBMC, was sequenced without any cell sorting. The cohort: approximately 66 early-stage, untreated non-small cell lung cancer patients. From germline, CDR1 is SGHRS and CDR2 YFSETQ. This CDR3 is 14 amino acids long. After removal of 1 base from V and 6 bases from J, the junction contained 6 bases not matched to a gene. This sequence originates from a male donor with early-stage non-small cell lung cancer. The chain employs TRBV5-1 and TRBJ2-7; 8 nucleotides line up with TRBD2. The material was PBMCs, obtained at surgery. CDR3 sequence (DNA): TGCGCCAGCAGCTTGCGCCCGGGAGGGGGCGAGCAGTACTTC. Its protein product is CASSLRPGGGEQYF.